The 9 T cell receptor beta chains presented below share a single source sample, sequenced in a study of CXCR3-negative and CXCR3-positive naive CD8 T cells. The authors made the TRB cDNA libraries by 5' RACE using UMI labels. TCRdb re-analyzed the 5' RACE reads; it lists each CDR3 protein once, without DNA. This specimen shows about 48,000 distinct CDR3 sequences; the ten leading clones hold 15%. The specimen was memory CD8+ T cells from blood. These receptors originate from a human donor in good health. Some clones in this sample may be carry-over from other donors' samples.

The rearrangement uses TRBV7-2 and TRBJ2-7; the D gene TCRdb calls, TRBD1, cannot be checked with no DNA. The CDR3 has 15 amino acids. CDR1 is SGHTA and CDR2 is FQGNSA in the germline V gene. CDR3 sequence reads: CASSLVDSSVYEQYF.

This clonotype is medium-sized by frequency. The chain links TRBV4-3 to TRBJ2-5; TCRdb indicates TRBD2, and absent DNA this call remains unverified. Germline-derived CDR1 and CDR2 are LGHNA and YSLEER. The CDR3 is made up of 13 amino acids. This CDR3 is CASSWTSRETQYF.

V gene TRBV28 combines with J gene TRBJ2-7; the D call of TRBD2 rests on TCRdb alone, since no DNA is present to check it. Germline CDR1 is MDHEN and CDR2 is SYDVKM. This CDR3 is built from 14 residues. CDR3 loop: CASSPSGLKSEQYF. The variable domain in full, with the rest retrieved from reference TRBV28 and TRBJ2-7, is DVKVTQSSRYLVKRTGEKVFLECVQDMDHENMFWYRQDPGLGLRLIYFSYDVKMKEKGDIPEGYSVSREKKERFSLILESASTNQTSMYLCASSPSGLKSEQYFGPGTRLTVT.

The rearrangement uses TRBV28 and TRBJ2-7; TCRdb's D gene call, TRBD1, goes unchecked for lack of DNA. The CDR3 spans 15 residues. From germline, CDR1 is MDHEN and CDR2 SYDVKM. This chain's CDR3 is CASSLTGDGSYEQYF.

CDR3 amino acids: CASSYLPGGTEAFF. The chain joins TRBV13 to TRBJ1-1; TCRdb calls TRBD1, which cannot be checked without DNA. This CDR3 region has 14 residues. Germline lookup yields CDR1 PRHDT and CDR2 FYEKMQ (reference sequence).

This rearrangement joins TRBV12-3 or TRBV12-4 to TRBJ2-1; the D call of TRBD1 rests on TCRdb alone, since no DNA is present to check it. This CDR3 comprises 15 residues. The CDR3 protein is CASSRDSLVGNEQFF.

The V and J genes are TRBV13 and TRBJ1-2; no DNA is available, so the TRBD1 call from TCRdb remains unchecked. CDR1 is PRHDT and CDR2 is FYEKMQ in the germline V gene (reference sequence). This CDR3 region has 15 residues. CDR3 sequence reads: CASSLWTSLMDGYTF.

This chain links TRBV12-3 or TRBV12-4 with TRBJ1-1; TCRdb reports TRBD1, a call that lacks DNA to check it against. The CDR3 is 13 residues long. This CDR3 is CASSAGQHTEAFF.

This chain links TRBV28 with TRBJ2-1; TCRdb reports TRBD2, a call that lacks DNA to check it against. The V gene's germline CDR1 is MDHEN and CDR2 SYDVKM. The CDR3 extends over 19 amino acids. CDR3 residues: CASSSPPLAGGPSRSEQFF.